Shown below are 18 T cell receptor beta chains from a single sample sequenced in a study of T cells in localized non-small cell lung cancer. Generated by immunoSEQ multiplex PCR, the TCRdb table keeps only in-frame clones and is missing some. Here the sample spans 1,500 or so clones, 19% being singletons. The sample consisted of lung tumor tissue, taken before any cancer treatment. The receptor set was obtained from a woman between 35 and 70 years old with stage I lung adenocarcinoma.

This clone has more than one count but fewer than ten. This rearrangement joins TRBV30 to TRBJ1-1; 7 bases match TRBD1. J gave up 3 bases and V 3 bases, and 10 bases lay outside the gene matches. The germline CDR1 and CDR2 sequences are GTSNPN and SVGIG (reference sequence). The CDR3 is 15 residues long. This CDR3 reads CAWSLRTGYYTEAFF. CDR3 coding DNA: TGTGCCTGGAGCCTAAGGACAGGCTACTACACTGAAGCTTTCTTT.

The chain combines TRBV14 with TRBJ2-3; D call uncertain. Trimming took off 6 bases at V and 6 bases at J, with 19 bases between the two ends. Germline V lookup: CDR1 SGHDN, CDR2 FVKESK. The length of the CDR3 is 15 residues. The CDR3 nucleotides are TGTGCCAGCAGTCAAATGGCACCATACAAGGATACGCAGTATTTT. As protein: CASSQMAPYKDTQYF.

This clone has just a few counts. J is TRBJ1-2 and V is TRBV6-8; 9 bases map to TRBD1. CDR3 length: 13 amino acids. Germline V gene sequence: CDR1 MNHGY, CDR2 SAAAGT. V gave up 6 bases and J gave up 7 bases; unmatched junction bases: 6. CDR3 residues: CASRKTGGLGYTF. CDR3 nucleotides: TGTGCCAGCAGGAAGACAGGGGGACTTGGCTACACCTTC.

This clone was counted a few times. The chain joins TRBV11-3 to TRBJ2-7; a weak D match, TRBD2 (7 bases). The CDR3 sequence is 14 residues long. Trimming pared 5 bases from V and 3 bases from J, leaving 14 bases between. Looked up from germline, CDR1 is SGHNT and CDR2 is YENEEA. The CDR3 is CASSQGGASYEQYF. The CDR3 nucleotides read TGTGCCAGCAGCCAAGGGGGGGCGAGCTACGAGCAGTACTTC.

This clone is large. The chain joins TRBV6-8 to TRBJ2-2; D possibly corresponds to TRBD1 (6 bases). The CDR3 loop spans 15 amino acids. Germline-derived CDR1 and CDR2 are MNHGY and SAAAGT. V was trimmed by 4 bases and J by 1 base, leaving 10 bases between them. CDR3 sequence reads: CASSLRDMNTGELFF. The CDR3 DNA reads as TGTGCCAGCAGTTTGAGGGACATGAACACCGGGGAGCTGTTTTTT.

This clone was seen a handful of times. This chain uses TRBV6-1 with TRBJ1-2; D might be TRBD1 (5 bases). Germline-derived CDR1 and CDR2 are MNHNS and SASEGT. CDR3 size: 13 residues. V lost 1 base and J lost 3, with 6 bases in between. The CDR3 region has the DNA TGTGCCAGCAGTGAAGGGGGCTACTATGGCTACACCTTC. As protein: CASSEGGYYGYTF.

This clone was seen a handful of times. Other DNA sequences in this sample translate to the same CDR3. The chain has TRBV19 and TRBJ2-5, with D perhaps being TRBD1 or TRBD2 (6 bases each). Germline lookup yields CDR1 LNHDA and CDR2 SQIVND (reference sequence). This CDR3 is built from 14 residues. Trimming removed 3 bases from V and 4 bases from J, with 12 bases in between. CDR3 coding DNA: TGTGCCAGTAGTATGCAGGGGACTGGAGAGACCCAGTACTTC. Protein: CASSMQGTGETQYF.

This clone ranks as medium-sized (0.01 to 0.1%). The CDR3 spells CASSLGQTSNTGELFF. The CDR3 nucleotides are TGTGCCAGCAGCCTTGGACAGACTTCGAACACCGGGGAGCTGTTTTTT. V gene TRBV11-3 combines with J gene TRBJ2-2, with D possibly being TRBD1 (6 bases). Germline V lookup: CDR1 SGHNT, CDR2 YENEEA. The length of the CDR3 is 16 residues. V was cut by 5 bases and J by 0 bases, with 13 bases left in between. Supplemented by reference TRBV11-3 and TRBJ2-2, the full variable domain reads EAGVVQSPRYKIIEKKQPVAFWCNPISGHNTLYWYLQNLGQGPELLIRYENEEAVDDSQLPKDRFSAERLKGVDSTLKIQPAELGDSAVYLCASSLGQTSNTGELFFGEGSRLTVL.

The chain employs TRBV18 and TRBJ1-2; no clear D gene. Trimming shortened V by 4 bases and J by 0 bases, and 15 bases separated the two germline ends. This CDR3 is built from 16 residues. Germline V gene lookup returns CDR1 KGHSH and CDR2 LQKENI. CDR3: CASSLVPGRSNYGYTF. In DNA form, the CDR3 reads TGTGCCAGCTCACTAGTCCCGGGCCGATCTAACTATGGCTACACCTTC.

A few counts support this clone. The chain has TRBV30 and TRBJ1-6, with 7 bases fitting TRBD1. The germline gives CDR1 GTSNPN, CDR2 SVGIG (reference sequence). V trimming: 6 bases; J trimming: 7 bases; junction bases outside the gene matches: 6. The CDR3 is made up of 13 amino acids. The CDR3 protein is CACNQGGNSPLHF. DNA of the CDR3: TGTGCCTGTAACCAGGGGGGGAATTCACCCCTCCACTTT.

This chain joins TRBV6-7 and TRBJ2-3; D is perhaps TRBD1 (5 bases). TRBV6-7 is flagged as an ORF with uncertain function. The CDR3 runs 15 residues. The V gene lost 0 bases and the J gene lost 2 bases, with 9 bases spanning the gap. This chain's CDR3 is CASSYSARDTDTQYF. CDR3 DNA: TGTGCCAGCAGTTACTCTGCCAGGGACACAGATACGCAGTATTTT.

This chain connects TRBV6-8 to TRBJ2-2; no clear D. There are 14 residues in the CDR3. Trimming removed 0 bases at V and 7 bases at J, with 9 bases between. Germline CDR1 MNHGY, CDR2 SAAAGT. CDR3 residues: CASSYSGRYGELFF. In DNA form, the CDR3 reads TGTGCCAGCAGTTACTCCGGGCGGTACGGGGAGCTGTTTTTT.

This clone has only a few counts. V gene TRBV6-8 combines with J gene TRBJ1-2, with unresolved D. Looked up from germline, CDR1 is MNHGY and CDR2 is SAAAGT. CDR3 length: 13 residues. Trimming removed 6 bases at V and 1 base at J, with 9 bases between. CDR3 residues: CASSPGLNYGYTF. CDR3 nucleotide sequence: TGTGCCAGCAGCCCGGGTCTTAACTATGGCTACACCTTC.

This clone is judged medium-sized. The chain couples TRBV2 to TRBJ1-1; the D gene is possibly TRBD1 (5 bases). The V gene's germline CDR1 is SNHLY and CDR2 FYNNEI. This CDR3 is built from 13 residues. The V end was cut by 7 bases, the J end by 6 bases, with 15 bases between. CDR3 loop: CASKALGGAEAFF. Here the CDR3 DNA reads TGTGCCAGCAAAGCGCTGGGGGGGGCTGAAGCTTTCTTT.

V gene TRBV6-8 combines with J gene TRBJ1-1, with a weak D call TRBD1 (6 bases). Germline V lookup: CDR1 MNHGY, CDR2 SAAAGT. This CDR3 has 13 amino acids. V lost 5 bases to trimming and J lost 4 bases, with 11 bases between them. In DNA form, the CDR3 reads TGTGCCAGCAGTGCGGGGGCTCGCACTGAAGCTTTCTTT. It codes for CASSAGARTEAFF.

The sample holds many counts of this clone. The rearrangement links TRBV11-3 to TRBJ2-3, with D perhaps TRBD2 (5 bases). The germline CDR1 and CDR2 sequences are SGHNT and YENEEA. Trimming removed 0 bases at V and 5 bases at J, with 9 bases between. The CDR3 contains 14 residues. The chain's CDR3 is CASSLDGVLDTQYF. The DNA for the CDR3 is TGTGCCAGCAGCTTAGACGGGGTACTAGATACGCAGTATTTT.

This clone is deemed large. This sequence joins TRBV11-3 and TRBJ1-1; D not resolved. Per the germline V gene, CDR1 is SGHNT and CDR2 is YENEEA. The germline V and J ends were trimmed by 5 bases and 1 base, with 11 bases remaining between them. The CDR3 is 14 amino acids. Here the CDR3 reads CASSPRTENTEAFF. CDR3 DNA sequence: TGTGCCAGCAGCCCCCGGACCGAGAACACTGAAGCTTTCTTT.

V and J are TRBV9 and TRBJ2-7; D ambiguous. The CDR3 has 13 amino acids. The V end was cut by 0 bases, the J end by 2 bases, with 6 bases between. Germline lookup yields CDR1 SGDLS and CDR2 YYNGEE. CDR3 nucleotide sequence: TGTGCCAGCAGCGTAGCCCCGACCTACGAGCAGTACTTC. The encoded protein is CASSVAPTYEQYF.